This TCR beta chain is drawn from a study of blood T cell repertoires in COVID-19 (dated by TCRdb to about 2020). Background for the entire study: Collaborator samples came from the United States, Italy and Spain and covered acute and convalescent phases of COVID-19. The prospective study material was composed of cDNA or gDNA derived from T cells, B-cell-depleted T cells, or PBMCs. Subjects who had been exposed to COVID-19, were actively infected with it, or had recovered from it provided the deeply sampled blood TCRbeta repertoires that made up the dataset. The repertoires were released in a freely available public database intended as a resource for research on the immune response to SARS-CoV-2. The samples were drawn from the first 160 participants of the ongoing ImmuneRACE study and from more than 1,000 subjects provided by 6 global collaborators. A de-identified subject ID, COVID-19 status, age in years and sex were almost always included in the sample metadata. Where available, HLA class I and class II types were obtained from metadata supplied by the sample provider rather than from assay-based typing. Study-wide conclusions, independent of this receptor: Clinical and demographic metadata were provided uncurated, with the amount varying by source and participant.

Comments on this clone: It lacks a known antigen. Base qualities are not recorded, but no much larger clone differs from it by a single base.

The germline V gene yields MNHEY for CDR1 and SVGAGI for CDR2. V trim: 1 base; J trim: 4 bases; unmatched bases: 2. The CDR3 measures 15 amino acids from cysteine to phenylalanine. Here the CDR3 DNA is all that survives: 45 bases in frame from base 1. Another Seattle source contributed samples from volunteer blood donors who had recovered from COVID-19. The collaborating institutions used their own protocols to collect whole blood in K2EDTA tubes. Collaborator samples were shipped for TCRbeta analysis as frozen whole blood, isolated PBMCs, or DNA extracted from either sample type. TCRbeta CDR3 regions were amplified from genomic DNA using the immunoSEQ Assay, a bias-controlled multiplex PCR. The published analysis was carried out like this. The number of nucleated cells in each sample was estimated from the amplification of reference gene primers within the assay. To quantify the absolute abundance of each unique TCRbeta CDR3 rearrangement, sequence reads were collapsed and filtered. For each sample, productive Simpson clonality was calculated by taking the square root of Simpson's diversity index across productive rearrangements. TCRdb re-hosts the immuneACCESS table, in-frame sequences only. Its copies lack some clones; in the studies checked, an unresolved V gene accounts for under half of them, and the cause for the rest is not known. V and J calls and clone size follow that table, whereas D and trimming were derived from the DNA. The sample records roughly 120,000 clones, around 85% of which are singletons. The leading ten clones occupy 6% to 9.5% of the sample.

The receptor chain draws on TRBV6-5 and TRBJ1-2; TRBD1 lines up with 11 middle nucleotides. The origin of this receptor is a man between 70 and 80 years old who had recovered from COVID-19. Sequencing was done on a sample of peripheral blood. In nucleotides, the sequence is TGTGCCAGCAGTTACTTGGACAGGGGGCCCTATGGCTACACCTTC. This encodes CASSYLDRGPYGYTF.